The source of this T cell receptor beta chain is a study of shared clonotypes between healthy human individuals (dated by TCRdb to the early 2020s). Concerning the study at large: The cohort comprised a couple of women and three men aged 18 to 49 years. Per donor, leukapheresis produced somewhere between about 0.9 and 9.5 billion PBMCs. To increase sequencing depth and limit assay-specific biases, TCR repertoire library preparation and sequencing were carried out by different laboratories using diverse techniques. To estimate repertoire size and how much clonotype sharing occurs between individuals, the study deeply sequenced the blood TCR repertoires of 4 to 6 healthy adults. Per donor, three plates each were used for CD4 naive and CD4 memory, two for CD8 naive, and one for CD8 memory.

Comment on this clone: Its antigen remains unidentified. It has no much larger one-base neighbor in the sample; base qualities were not kept.

The donors were healthy, HIV-negative adults with no recently reported acute infections or vaccinations. Every donor was a Caucasian adult living in Nashville, Tennessee, USA. CD4+ T cells were enriched by magnetic negative selection; naive cells were then positively selected on CD45RA, and the negative fraction formed the memory subset. Blood was collected by leukapheresis, and PBMCs were isolated by Ficoll-Histopaque density gradient centrifugation and then cryopreserved in liquid nitrogen vapor phase. Analytical flow cytometry was used to check the purity and quantity of each magnetically sorted T cell population. Genomic DNA was isolated from each sorted fraction and quantified by UV absorbance on a Nanodrop 2000c. Using the deep immunoSEQ assay, multiplex PCR amplified TCR CDR3 regions from genomic DNA. Extracted genomic DNA from each cell subset was distributed evenly across all wells of several immunoSEQ 96-well plates, and each plate was treated as a replicate. For sorted subsets, each replicate PCR was loaded with approximately 0.2 ug genomic DNA, equivalent to roughly 30,000 T cell genomes. The purified libraries were quantified using a Qubit 3.0 fluorometer, sized with a Bioanalyzer 2100, and then quantified again using the KAPA Library Quantification kit. Each immunoSEQ 96-well plate was sequenced on its own single-read 150-cycle Illumina NextSeq 550 flow cell. The published analysis was carried out like this. Because only junctional sequences without quality scores were contained in the immunoSEQ output, filtering matching that applied to full-length reads could not be performed. To assign V/J genes and CDR3, sequences were annotated against IMGT germline references using PyIR, a Python wrapper for IgBLAST v1.9. Any read was removed if the V/J assignment was weak (E-value above 1e-6), the CDR3 was missing, or the read contained stop codons, out-of-frame junctions, or ambiguous translated residues. V3J clonotypes were defined as sequences sharing the same inferred V gene, J gene, and CDR3 amino acid sequence. Percentage overlap between repertoires was computed as shared unique clonotypes divided by the size of the smaller repertoire. Richness of each repertoire was evaluated using RTK rarefaction, the Chao1 estimator, and Recon v2.1 estimates of unobserved clonotypes. For all TCRbeta clonotypes obtained by the gDNA method from several donors, generation probabilities were computed with OLGA. Sourced from immuneACCESS, this table was stored by TCRdb with only in-frame sequences that have V and J called. A share of the clones is absent; for the studies checked, an unresolved V gene accounts for under half, and the remainder has no known explanation. V and J calls and clone size are as listed in that table; D and trimming were resolved from the DNA. The sample has 730,000 or so clones on record, about three quarters of them singletons. Roughly 1.8% of the sample is taken by the ten largest.

The germline V gene supplies CDR1 MNHNS and CDR2 SASEGT. There are 13 amino acids in the CDR3, from cysteine to phenylalanine inclusive. Of all the DNA, just the CDR3 is kept, 39 bases in frame from base 1. The trim is 0 bases for V and 7 bases for J, with a gap of 9 bases between the germline ends. Overall study outcomes, separate from this receptor: Compared with non-shared clonotypes, clonotypes shared by all four sorted-subset donors had higher generation probabilities. Based on pairwise subsampling, the degree of clonotype sharing among donors was expected to be affected by sequencing depth. Incomplete sequencing was indicated by rarefaction of sorted-subset datasets, despite the large sequencing depth. Sampling was restricted to blood, and TCR repertoires in tissue are likely to differ from TCR repertoires in blood. Larger estimated clonotype richness was generally found for naive subsets than for memory subsets. When a handful of donors were compared, the shared fraction of clonotypes was about 5% for naive CD4, roughly 3.3% for naive CD8, 2.3% for memory CD4, and 0.35% to 0.4% for memory CD8. Because the study included a small number of donors, the genetic and exposure-history diversity represented was limited.

The sample consisted of memory CD4+ T cells sorted from blood. The meaning of the sample's cell subset or site label: CD45RA-negative fraction. The V and J segments used are TRBV6-1 and TRBJ1-2; too little of a D gene remains to name it. The clonotype comes from a woman aged 25 to 39 in good health. CDR3 sequence: CASSEAGVGGYTF. The DNA sequence is as follows: TGTGCCAGCAGTGAAGCAGGAGTCGGTGGCTACACCTTC.